Each of the 30 T cell receptor beta chains below was sequenced from the same sample in a study of cytomegalovirus exposure and HLA in healthy donors (TCRdb year 2017). To prepare the library, the immunoSEQ multiplex PCR assay was applied. The clones in this table, taken by TCRdb from immuneACCESS, are in-frame only. Not every clone is retained; where verified, under half of the shortfall comes from an unresolved V gene, and the cause of the rest is unknown. This sample is represented by some 90,000 clones; about 96% of them were singletons. The ten largest clones represent more than 0.65% of the sample. Sequenced sample: PBMCs. These receptors came from a man aged 18 to 29 in good health and CMV-seronegative.

The chain has TRBV2 and TRBJ2-3; possible D gene TRBD2, 6 bases. Germline lookup yields CDR1 SNHLY and CDR2 FYNNEI. V was pared by 5 bases and J by 5 bases, with 14 bases between. This CDR3 region has 14 residues. The CDR3 region has the DNA TGTGCCAGCAGTCCGGGACTTGCCCAAGATACGCAGTATTTT. As protein: CASSPGLAQDTQYF. Supplemented by reference TRBV2 and TRBJ2-3, the full variable domain reads EPEVTQTPSHQVTQMGQEVILRCVPISNHLYFYWYRQILGQKVEFLVSFYNNEISEKSEIFDDQFSVERPDGSNFTLKIRSTKLEDSAMYFCASSPGLAQDTQYFGPGTRLTVL.

The chain couples TRBV19 to TRBJ2-1; 7 bases map to TRBD1. V shed 3 bases and J 10 bases; nucleotides not matched to a gene: 6. The V gene's germline CDR1 is LNHDA and CDR2 SQIVND (reference sequence). The CDR3 is made up of 13 amino acids. CDR3 loop: CASSMGQQFEQFF. CDR3 sequence (DNA): TGTGCCAGTAGTATGGGACAGCAATTCGAGCAGTTCTTC.

The V and J genes are TRBV9 and TRBJ1-2, with no clear D. This CDR3 is 14 amino acids long. V gave up 0 bases and J gave up 0 bases, with 6 bases separating them. The germline V gene encodes CDR1 SGDLS and CDR2 YYNGEE. The CDR3 reads CASSVGPTNYGYTF. In nucleotides, the CDR3 is TGTGCCAGCAGCGTAGGTCCCACTAACTATGGCTACACCTTC.

CDR3 protein: CASRTGGVRTGELFF. Written as DNA, the CDR3 is TGTGCCAGCAGGACAGGGGGTGTCCGGACCGGGGAGCTGTTTTTT. The rearrangement uses TRBV7-2 and TRBJ2-2; the match to TRBD1 covers 9 bases. CDR1 and CDR2 (germline): SGHTA, FQGNSA. The CDR3 extends over 15 amino acids. The V gene end was trimmed by 6 bases and the J gene end by 5 bases; junction bases not matched to a gene: 7.

The gene calls are TRBV6-1 and TRBJ2-1; TRBD2 aligns across 7 bases. The J segment lost 0 bases and the V segment lost 10 bases, leaving 9 bases of the junction unmatched. CDR1 and CDR2 from the germline V gene are MNHNS and SASEGT. The length of the CDR3 is 15 residues. The CDR3 loop reads CAIQRDSSSYNEQFF. CDR3 DNA: TGTGCCATACAGCGGGACTCGAGCTCCTACAATGAGCAGTTCTTC.

This chain joins TRBV27 and TRBJ1-2, with TRBD1 matching 8 bases. V lost 2 bases, J lost 7 bases, and 9 bases stayed unmatched. Germline loops: CDR1 MNHEY, CDR2 SMNVEV (reference sequence). This CDR3 region has 15 residues. The chain's CDR3 is CASSLIGQGKAGYTF. CDR3 bases: TGTGCCAGCAGTTTAATCGGACAGGGCAAGGCTGGCTACACCTTC.

This clone has just one count. This rearrangement joins TRBV19 to TRBJ1-5; 7 bases are a match to TRBD1. The germline gives CDR1 LNHDA, CDR2 SQIVND (reference sequence). V was clipped by 3 bases and J by 2 bases; unmatched bases: 4. CDR3 length: 15 residues. In DNA, the CDR3 is TGTGCCAGTAGTATGAACAGGGGTGGCAATCAGCCCCAGCATTTT. This sequence encodes CASSMNRGGNQPQHF.

Here the CDR3 reads CASGSGNTEAFF. Here the CDR3 DNA reads TGTGCCAGCGGCAGCGGGAACACTGAAGCTTTCTTT. The chain uses TRBV27 and TRBJ1-1; the D is unclear. Germline V CDR1 and CDR2: MNHEY, SMNVEV (reference sequence). Trimming removed 8 bases at V and 1 base at J, with 8 bases between. The CDR3 sequence is 12 residues long.

This chain joins TRBV5-1 and TRBJ2-3, with 8 bases matching TRBD1. After removal of 2 bases from V and 3 bases from J, the junction contained 5 bases not matched to a gene. The germline V gene encodes CDR1 SGHRS and CDR2 YFSETQ. The CDR3 sequence is 15 residues long. The CDR3 nucleotides read TGCGCCAGCAGCTTACAGGGGGATGAGACAGATACGCAGTATTTT. Residues: CASSLQGDETDTQYF.

The rearrangement uses TRBV27 and TRBJ1-5, with D uncertain. The J call is uncertain, as TRBJ2-3 better fits the DNA end. Germline V gives CDR1 MNHEY, CDR2 SMNVEV (reference sequence). CDR3 length: 15 amino acids. The CDR3 region is CASSLQQNSNQPQYF. The CDR3 DNA sequence: TGTGCCAGCAGCCTGCAGCAAAATAGCAATCAGCCCCAGTATTTT.

This clone was seen only once. This chain uses TRBV6-1 with TRBJ1-5; 9 nucleotides align to TRBD1. The germline V gene encodes CDR1 MNHNS and CDR2 SASEGT. V trimming: 11 bases; J trimming: 4 bases; junction bases outside the gene matches: 6. This CDR3 has 13 amino acids. The CDR3 DNA is TGTGCCGCCCAGGGGACAGGGAATCAGCCCCAGCATTTT. Translation gives CAAQGTGNQPQHF.

V gene TRBV25-1 combines with J gene TRBJ2-3, with no clear D. This CDR3 region has 12 residues. From germline, CDR1 is MGHDK and CDR2 SYGVNS. V was pared by 5 bases and J by 2 bases, with 5 bases between. The CDR3 protein is CASSYLTDTQYF. CDR3 DNA sequence: TGTGCCAGCAGTTATCTCACAGATACGCAGTATTTT.

V usage is TRBV4-1 and J usage is TRBJ1-4; D is unclear. The ends were cut back, 0 bases at V and 0 bases at J, with 14 bases in the middle. The CDR3 sequence is 18 residues long. Germline values: CDR1 MGHRA, CDR2 YSYEKL. The CDR3 coding sequence is TGCGCCAGCAGCCAAGATAAGAGGGTGTTCGCAACTAATGAAAAACTGTTTTTT. Encoded protein: CASSQDKRVFATNEKLFF.

The chain has TRBV5-6 and TRBJ2-7; no definite D call. Germline CDR1 and CDR2: SGHDT and YYEEEE. V lost 0 bases, J lost 3 bases, and 7 bases lay in between. The CDR3 has 13 amino acids. As DNA, the CDR3 is TGTGCCAGCAGCTTGGGGATGGGCTACGAGCAGTACGTC. This sequence encodes CASSLGMGYEQYV.

This chain joins TRBV11-2 and TRBJ2-2, with D hard to call. Germline V CDR1 and CDR2: SGHAT, FQNNGV. The CDR3 covers 14 residues. V dropped 5 bases and J dropped 2 bases, with 9 bases sitting between them. The CDR3 protein is CASSPIINTGELFF. Written as DNA, the CDR3 is TGTGCCAGCAGCCCTATTATCAACACCGGGGAGCTGTTTTTT. Combining the CDR3 with reference TRBV11-2 and TRBJ2-2 gives the whole variable domain EAGVAQSPRYKIIEKRQSVAFWCNPISGHATLYWYQQILGQGPKLLIQFQNNGVVDDSQLPKDRFSAERLKGVDSTLKIQPAKLEDSAVYLCASSPIINTGELFFGEGSRLTVL.

This clone was seen a single time. This chain links TRBV6-1 with TRBJ2-7; 9 bases match TRBD1. This CDR3 is built from 13 residues. V dropped 7 bases and J dropped 4; count of bases not matched to a gene: 5. CDR1 is MNHNS, CDR2 SASEGT, per germline. The DNA for the CDR3 is TGTGCCAGCACTCCGGGACAGGGATACGAGCAGTACTTC. Translation gives CASTPGQGYEQYF.

The rearrangement links TRBV7-8 to TRBJ1-2; 8 bases are a match to TRBD1. Trimming took 4 bases from V and 5 from J; bases not matched to a gene: 18. This CDR3 region has 18 residues. The germline gives CDR1 SGHVS, CDR2 FQNEAQ. In nucleotides, the CDR3 is TGTGCCAGCAGCTCACGGGACGGACAGGGTGAGGGACGATATGGCTACACCTTC. It is translated as CASSSRDGQGEGRYGYTF.

This clone was recorded a few times. The chain employs TRBV6-1 and TRBJ1-3, with no clear D. CDR1 is MNHNS, CDR2 SASEGT, per germline. Trimming stripped 7 bases from V and 0 bases from J, with 4 bases between. This CDR3 comprises 12 residues. CDR3 bases: TGTGCCAGCACGAGCTCTGGAAACACCATATATTTT. The encoded protein is CASTSSGNTIYF.

The rearrangement uses TRBV27 and TRBJ1-2; a possible D gene is TRBD1 (6 bases). The germline V gene encodes CDR1 MNHEY and CDR2 SMNVEV (reference sequence). Between the trimmed V and J ends, which lost 5 bases and 0 bases, there was a span of 13 bases. The CDR3 consists of 15 residues. The CDR3 DNA is TGTGCCAGCAGTCCCTGGACAGCCGCTAACTATGGCTACACCTTC. Protein product: CASSPWTAANYGYTF.

J is TRBJ1-2 and V is TRBV29-1; 7 bases agree with TRBD1. J was trimmed by 4 bases and V by 3 bases; bases with no gene match: 5. This CDR3 is 13 amino acids long. CDR1 and CDR2 from the germline V gene are SQVTM and ANQGSEA. The CDR3 DNA follows: TGCAGCGTTGACGAGGGGGCGGGCTATGGCTACACCTTC. Translation gives CSVDEGAGYGYTF. Combining the CDR3 with reference TRBV29-1 and TRBJ1-2 gives the whole variable domain SAVISQKPSRDICQRGTSLTIQCQVDSQVTMMFWYRQQPGQSLTLIATANQGSEATYESGFVIDKFPISRPNLTFSTLTVSNMSPEDSSIYLCSVDEGAGYGYTFGSGTRLTVV.

This sequence joins TRBV6-1 and TRBJ1-1; D is undetermined. This CDR3 has 13 residues. V dropped 10 bases and J dropped 5 bases, with 17 bases sitting between them. CDR1 is MNHNS, CDR2 SASEGT, per germline. CDR3 sequence (DNA): TGTGCCACCAGCCTCGGGGAAAAGACTGAAGCTTTCTTT. Its protein is CATSLGEKTEAFF.

V is TRBV6-1 and J is TRBJ2-7; TRBD2 aligns across 10 bases. V shed 11 bases and J 3 bases; nucleotides not matched to a gene: 4. The CDR3 is 12 residues long. Per germline, CDR1 MNHNS and CDR2 SASEGT. The CDR3 spells CARSGRIYEQYV. DNA of the CDR3: TGTGCCCGTAGCGGGAGGATCTACGAGCAGTACGTC.

The rearrangement joins TRBV10-3 to TRBJ2-1; 12 bases match TRBD2. Germline values: CDR1 ENHRY, CDR2 SYGVKD. Trimming cost V 7 bases and J 8 bases; bases outside gene matches: 6. This CDR3 region has 14 residues. The CDR3 DNA sequence: TGTGCCATCAAGCTAGCGGGAGGGGGGCATGAGCAGTTCTTC. It translates to CAIKLAGGGHEQFF.

The chain combines TRBV30 with TRBJ1-5; unclear D gene. CDR1 and CDR2 (germline): GTSNPN, SVGIG (reference sequence). The CDR3 has 13 residues. Trimming pared 4 bases from V and 0 bases from J, leaving 7 bases between. CDR3 loop: CAWTGDSNQPQHF. CDR3 nucleotides: TGTGCCTGGACAGGCGATAGCAATCAGCCCCAGCATTTT.

The chain uses TRBV6-6 and TRBJ1-1; 7 positions match TRBD1. The CDR3 is 13 amino acids. V lost 6 bases and J lost 4; bases outside the gene matches: 5. CDR1 is MNHNY, CDR2 SVGAGI, per germline (reference sequence). The CDR3 DNA is TGTGCCAGCAGGCGCCAGGGGGGCACTGAAGCTTTCTTT. It yields the protein CASRRQGGTEAFF.

The rearrangement links TRBV10-3 to TRBJ2-2; 8 bases align to TRBD1. The CDR3 is made up of 16 amino acids. V shed 3 bases and J 2 bases; nucleotides not matched to a gene: 5. Looked up from germline, CDR1 is ENHRY and CDR2 is SYGVKD. The CDR3 bases are TGTGCCATCAGTGACTTCAGGGGGCAAAACACCGGGGAGCTGTTTTTT. This sequence encodes CAISDFRGQNTGELFF.

This clone was detected once. The gene calls are TRBV13 and TRBJ2-3, with TRBD2 identical over 14 bases. Germline V CDR1 and CDR2: PRHDT, FYEKMQ (reference sequence). The CDR3 extends over 17 amino acids. Losses at the gene ends were 5 bases for V and 6 bases for J; bases not matched to a gene: 10. The CDR3 DNA is TGTGCCAGCAGCCCCTCCCCGGGACTAGCGGGAGCGGATACGCAGTATTTT. It codes for CASSPSPGLAGADTQYF.

The rearrangement joins TRBV28 to TRBJ2-1; D is possibly TRBD2 (6 bases). Trimming shortened V by 3 bases and J by 6 bases, and 15 bases separated the two germline ends. CDR1 and CDR2 from the germline V gene are MDHEN and SYDVKM. The CDR3 sequence is 15 residues long. The CDR3 loop reads CASSFAGSEVNEQFF. DNA of the CDR3: TGTGCCAGCAGTTTTGCGGGGTCTGAGGTCAATGAGCAGTTCTTC.

The V and J genes are TRBV11-2 and TRBJ1-5; D is perhaps TRBD1 (5 bases). Germline V CDR1 and CDR2: SGHAT, FQNNGV. V shed 1 base and J shed 7 bases, with 11 bases lying between them. This CDR3 is 14 amino acids long. The CDR3: CASSLGGVGQPQHF. DNA of the CDR3: TGTGCCAGCAGCTTAGGGGGGGTCGGACAGCCCCAGCATTTT.

J is TRBJ2-5 and V is TRBV4-3, with D possibly TRBD2 on 6 matching bases. Trimming removed 3 bases at V and 2 bases at J, with 10 bases between. The CDR3 runs 14 residues. The germline V gene encodes CDR1 LGHNA and CDR2 YSLEER. CDR3 DNA sequence: TGCGCCAGCAGCCACCGGGAGAATCAAGAGACCCAGTACTTC. The encoded protein is CASSHRENQETQYF.